The 30 T cell receptor beta chains below all came from one sample that was sequenced in a study of CD8 T cells in ankylosing spondylitis. TCRdb re-called the 5' RACE reads through MiXCR, storing one row per CDR3 protein. This table holds around 320,000 distinct CDR3 sequences, less than 25% found once. Sequenced: blood, either unsorted or a sorted T cell fraction (not recorded which). The receptors stem from a female donor with ankylosing spondylitis or in good health (not recorded which).

This clonotype showed up many times. The rearrangement joins TRBV10-3 to TRBJ1-1; weak D call: TRBD1 (6 bases). This CDR3 comprises 10 residues. Germline CDR1 reads ENHRY; CDR2 reads SYGVKD. The V and J ends lost 10 bases and 12 bases respectively, with 15 bases between them. CDR3 sequence (DNA): TGTGCCAGCTCGGACGACAGGACTTTCTTT. Translated: CASSDDRTFF.

The V gene is TRBV12-3 or TRBV12-4, the J gene TRBJ1-6; no firm D call. Trimming cost V 3 bases and J 5 bases, with 5 bases left between them. The CDR3 consists of 13 residues. The CDR3 DNA follows: TGTGCCAGCAGTTTGGCAGATAATTCACCCCTCCACTTT. This sequence encodes CASSLADNSPLHF.

The gene calls are TRBV29-1 and TRBJ1-1; tentative D call: TRBD1 (6 bases). There are 15 residues in the CDR3. Germline V gives CDR1 SQVTM, CDR2 ANQGSEA. The V and J ends lost 3 bases and 4 bases respectively, with 18 bases between them. CDR3 sequence reads: CSVDSWRGGRTEAFF. CDR3 nucleotide sequence: TGCAGCGTTGATAGTTGGAGGGGGGGCCGCACTGAAGCTTTCTTT.

A few counts support this clonotype. The rearrangement joins TRBV5-4 to TRBJ2-1; tentatively, D is TRBD1 or TRBD2 (5 bases each). In germline, CDR1 is SGHNT, CDR2 YYREEE (reference sequence). CDR3 length: 17 amino acids. Trimming removed 4 bases from V and 3 bases from J, with 20 bases in between. The CDR3 DNA reads TGTGCCAGCAGCCCGCGTCAGGGACGGGGCGTCTACAATGAGCAGTTCTTC. This codes for CASSPRQGRGVYNEQFF.

V is TRBV25-1 and J is TRBJ2-1, with 9 nucleotides matching TRBD2. Germline V gene sequence: CDR1 MGHDK, CDR2 SYGVNS. V was pared by 11 bases and J by 8 bases, with 7 bases of the junction left unmatched. The CDR3 contains 12 residues. CDR3 nucleotides: TGTGCCGCGGGAGGGAGACGCGATGAGCAGTTCTTC. Its translation: CAAGGRRDEQFF.

This clonotype came up many times. The chain has TRBV12-3 or TRBV12-4 and TRBJ2-7; perhaps TRBD2 as D (5 bases). V was clipped by 6 bases and J by 5 bases, with 14 bases between them. The CDR3 has 13 residues. The CDR3 loop is CASSSWELHEQYF. The CDR3 coding sequence is TGTGCCAGCAGCAGCTGGGAGCTCCACGAGCAGTACTTC.

The CDR3 sequence is CSVTGGLHEQYF. The CDR3 DNA reads as TGCAGCGTGACTGGTGGGCTCCACGAGCAGTACTTC. The chain joins TRBV29-1 to TRBJ2-7; D call uncertain. This CDR3 spans 12 amino acids. Per the germline V gene, CDR1 is SQVTM and CDR2 is ANQGSEA. Trimming shortened V by 6 bases and J by 5 bases, and 14 bases separated the two germline ends.

V gene TRBV29-1 combines with J gene TRBJ2-4; D call uncertain. The CDR3 spans 15 residues. Trimming cost V 2 bases and J 4 bases, with 15 bases left between them. Germline CDR1 and CDR2: SQVTM and ANQGSEA. The CDR3, as DNA: TGCAGCGTTGAATCGGCCAGCGAGGAAAAAAACATTCAGTACTTC. Its protein product is CSVESASEEKNIQYF.

This clonotype was detected a few times. The chain recombines TRBV4-3 with TRBJ2-1, with D perhaps matching TRBD2 (5 bases). The V end lost 1 base, the J end lost 5 bases, and 15 bases lay between the germline ends. This CDR3 spans 16 amino acids. CDR1 is LGHNA, CDR2 YSLEER, per germline. As DNA, the CDR3 is TGCGCCAGCAGCCAAGTGGGAGAGGTACGGGACAATGAGCAGTTCTTC. This translates into CASSQVGEVRDNEQFF.

This chain connects TRBV20-1 to TRBJ2-2; no clear D gene. CDR1 DFQATT and CDR2 SNEGSKA come from the germline V gene (reference sequence). The CDR3 contains 13 residues. V was clipped by 2 bases and J by 4 bases, with 8 bases between them. CDR3 protein: CSARTTATGELFF. CDR3 coding DNA: TGCAGTGCTAGAACCACCGCCACCGGGGAGCTGTTTTTT.

The chain joins TRBV6-1 to TRBJ1-2, with unresolved D. V lost 6 bases, J lost 7 bases, and 18 bases lay in between. The CDR3 contains 14 residues. The germline gives CDR1 MNHNS, CDR2 SASEGT. CDR3: CASRSGGKPLGYTF. The CDR3 DNA reads as TGTGCCAGCAGATCAGGAGGGAAACCCCTTGGCTACACCTTC.

The genes are TRBV20-1 and TRBJ2-1; tentatively, D is TRBD2 (6 bases). With 3 bases removed from V and 1 base from J, the gap between germline ends came to 10 bases. Per germline, CDR1 DFQATT and CDR2 SNEGSKA (reference sequence). This CDR3 region has 14 residues. CDR3 nucleotide sequence: TGCAGTGCTAGGGTCGGGGGATCCTACAATGAGCAGTTCTTC. This sequence encodes CSARVGGSYNEQFF.

This chain links TRBV7-9 with TRBJ1-1, with 11 nucleotides matching TRBD1. Germline V gives CDR1 SEHNR, CDR2 FQNEAQ (reference sequence). J lost 6 bases, V lost 5 bases, and 8 bases had no gene match. The CDR3 length is 15 residues. The CDR3 loop is CASSLWDRGEAEAFF. For the CDR3, the DNA is TGTGCCAGCAGCCTATGGGACAGGGGGGAAGCTGAAGCTTTCTTT.

This clonotype was observed a few times. CDR3 coding DNA: TGTGCCAGTAGTCGACGGATCACAGATACGCAGTATTTT. Residues: CASSRRITDTQYF. The chain recombines TRBV19 with TRBJ2-3, with no clear D. The CDR3 extends over 13 amino acids. The V and J ends lost 5 bases and 2 bases respectively, with 8 bases between them. Per germline, CDR1 LNHDA and CDR2 SQIVND (reference sequence).

There are a few counts of this clonotype. The chain combines TRBV20-1 with TRBJ2-7; tentatively, D is TRBD2 (5 bases). The germline gives CDR1 DFQATT, CDR2 SNEGSKA (reference sequence). V was cut by 1 base and J by 1 base, with 14 bases left in between. CDR3 size: 15 residues. This chain's CDR3 is CSARGIRTFSYEQYF. CDR3 bases: TGCAGTGCTAGAGGAATCCGGACTTTTTCCTACGAGCAGTACTTC.

This chain connects TRBV5-4 to TRBJ2-3, with TRBD2 identical over 7 bases. Trimming took 4 bases from V and 2 from J; bases not matched to a gene: 7. The CDR3 extends over 15 amino acids. Germline values: CDR1 SGHNT, CDR2 YYREEE (reference sequence). The CDR3 protein is CASSPSGGATDTQYF. DNA for the CDR3: TGTGCCAGCAGCCCATCGGGAGGAGCCACAGATACGCAGTATTTT.

This clonotype was seen a handful of times. The junction does not match germline at one end; this may be a read error. The rearrangement links TRBV7-7 to TRBJ2-2, with D possibly TRBD2 on 6 matching bases. Germline V gene sequence: CDR1 SSHAT, CDR2 FNYEAQ (reference sequence). The CDR3 extends over 14 amino acids. Here the CDR3 reads CASSLAVFTGELFF. The CDR3 region has the DNA TGTGCTAGCAGCTTAGCGGTGTTCACCGGGGAGCTGTTTTTT.

This clonotype was seen a handful of times. The chain joins TRBV14 to TRBJ2-5, with a weak D call TRBD2 (5 bases). The CDR3 sequence is 18 residues long. Germline-derived CDR1 and CDR2 are SGHDN and FVKESK. V was shortened by 0 bases and J by 0 bases, with 17 bases between the two germline ends. The CDR3 bases are TGTGCCAGCAGCCAAGACCCCCGGACTCCCCCGTACCAAGAGACCCAGTACTTC. Translating gives CASSQDPRTPPYQETQYF.

In its sample, this clonotype was seen many times. This chain joins TRBV7-2 and TRBJ2-5; D gene ambiguous. The germline V gene encodes CDR1 SGHTA and CDR2 FQGNSA. V lost 3 bases and J 3 bases, leaving 8 bases between the germline ends. The CDR3 contains 13 residues. CDR3 DNA: TGTGCCAGCAGCTTCGCCGGAGAAGAGACCCAGTACTTC. Amino acid sequence: CASSFAGEETQYF. The variable domain in full, completed from reference TRBV7-2 and TRBJ2-5, reads GAGVSQSPSNKVTEKGKDVELRCDPISGHTALYWYRQSLGQGLEFLIYFQGNSAPDKSGLPSDRFSAERTGGSVSTLTIQRTQQEDSAVYLCASSFAGEETQYFGPGTRLLVL.

This sequence joins TRBV7-8 and TRBJ1-1, with D unclear. The CDR3 covers 14 residues. V was clipped by 5 bases and J by 2 bases, with 12 bases between them. CDR1 is SGHVS and CDR2 is FQNEAQ in the germline V gene. The CDR3 spells CASSQSRGNTEAFF. The CDR3 DNA reads as TGTGCCAGCAGCCAATCTCGGGGAAACACTGAAGCTTTCTTT. The full variable domain, rest sourced from reference TRBV7-8 and TRBJ1-1, is GAGVSQSPRYKVAKRGQDVALRCDPISGHVSLFWYQQALGQGPEFLTYFQNEAQLDKSGLPSDRFFAERPEGSVSTLKIQRTQQEDSAVYLCASSQSRGNTEAFFGQGTRLTVV.

This clonotype has more than one count but fewer than ten. The V call is TRBV29-1, the J call TRBJ2-7; D might be TRBD2 (5 bases). CDR1 and CDR2 from the germline V gene are SQVTM and ANQGSEA. The CDR3 contains 13 residues. The V end lost 3 bases, the J end lost 0 bases, and 9 bases lay between the germline ends. CDR3 in amino acids: CSVEDWSSYEQYF. The DNA of the CDR3 is TGCAGCGTTGAGGACTGGAGCTCCTACGAGCAGTACTTC.

This clonotype was counted only a few times. A much larger clone lies one base from this, so it may be a read error. This chain uses TRBV3-1 with TRBJ2-1; 8 nucleotides agree with TRBD2. The germline V gene has CDR1 LGHDT and CDR2 YNNKEL (reference sequence). This CDR3 region has 14 residues. V trimming: 6 bases; J trimming: 2 bases; junction bases outside the gene matches: 3. The CDR3 sequence is CASRRGLAYNEQFF. DNA for the CDR3: TGTGCCAGCAGGCGGGGACTAGCCTACAATGAGCAGTTCTTC.

This chain joins TRBV20-1 and TRBJ2-5, with TRBD2 identical over 14 bases. The CDR3 is 18 residues long. Germline values: CDR1 DFQATT, CDR2 SNEGSKA (reference sequence). Germline trimming cut 1 base from V and 7 bases from J; bases unmatched to any gene: 14. This chain's CDR3 is CSARVPTSGREFLGTQYF. The CDR3 DNA is TGCAGTGCTAGAGTGCCGACTAGCGGGAGGGAGTTTTTGGGGACCCAGTACTTC.

This chain links TRBV6-6 with TRBJ1-1, with D tentatively TRBD1 (5 bases). Looked up from germline, CDR1 is MNHNY and CDR2 is SVGAGI (reference sequence). V was cut by 9 bases and J by 2 bases, with 13 bases left in between. The CDR3 sequence is 13 residues long. The CDR3 region is CASLGPANTEAFF. CDR3 nucleotide sequence: TGTGCCAGTCTGGGGCCAGCCAACACTGAAGCTTTCTTT.

The chain is built from TRBV4-3 and TRBJ2-2, with TRBD2 as a possible D gene (5 bases). Germline CDR1 reads LGHNA; CDR2 reads YSLEER. Deletions cut 0 bases from V and 0 bases from J, with 8 bases between. The CDR3 is 16 amino acids. The CDR3 bases are TGCGCCAGCAGCCAAGAGGGTAGCGCGAACACCGGGGAGCTGTTTTTT. Its translation: CASSQEGSANTGELFF.

The sample holds many counts of this clonotype. This sequence joins TRBV5-1 and TRBJ2-1; TRBD2 agrees at 9 bases. The junction had 4 bases not matched to a gene; V was cut back by 0 bases and J by 9 bases. The germline CDR1 and CDR2 sequences are SGHRS and YFSETQ. The CDR3 contains 14 residues. The CDR3, as DNA: TGCGCCAGCAGCTTGGGACTAGCGGTCGGTGAGCAGTTCTTC. This codes for CASSLGLAVGEQFF. Filled out from reference TRBV5-1 and TRBJ2-1, the complete variable domain reads KAGVTQTPRYLIKTRGQQVTLSCSPISGHRSVSWYQQTPGQGLQFLFEYFSETQRNKGNFPGRFSGRQFSNSRSEMNVSTLELGDSALYLCASSLGLAVGEQFFGPGTRLTVL.

This clonotype has ten or more counts. The chain carries TRBV5-1 and TRBJ2-3, with TRBD2 as a possible D gene (7 bases). The CDR3 is 16 amino acids. V lost 0 bases, J lost 5 bases, and 16 bases lay in between. Germline assignment: CDR1 SGHRS and CDR2 YFSETQ. CDR3 residues: CASSLVGGALGDTQYF. The CDR3 region has the DNA TGCGCCAGCAGCTTGGTAGGGGGGGCCTTGGGAGATACGCAGTATTTT.

The chain recombines TRBV6-2 or TRBV6-3 with TRBJ2-7, with 9 bases matching TRBD1. CDR1 MNHEY and CDR2 SVGEGT come from the germline V gene. The length of the CDR3 is 13 residues. The V and J ends lost 7 bases and 5 bases, in that order; junction bases with no gene match: 6. In nucleotides, the CDR3 is TGTGCCAGCACAAGGGGACAGGGCCACGAGCAGTACTTC. This codes for CASTRGQGHEQYF.

This clonotype was counted only a few times. The chain employs TRBV7-6 and TRBJ2-1; TRBD2 matches at 14 bases. The junction had 7 bases not matched to a gene; V was cut back by 5 bases and J by 10 bases. The CDR3 has 15 amino acids. Germline values: CDR1 SGHVS, CDR2 FNYEAQ. As DNA, the CDR3 is TGTGCCAGCAGCGGGGGACTAGCGGGAGTACGAGAGCAGTTCTTC. As protein: CASSGGLAGVREQFF.

This clonotype has at least ten counts. V gene TRBV6-6 combines with J gene TRBJ2-3; tentatively, D is TRBD2 (5 bases). The V gene's germline CDR1 is MNHNY and CDR2 SVGAGI (reference sequence). The CDR3 runs to 13 residues. Trimming removed 6 bases from V and 1 base from J, with 8 bases in between. The CDR3 sequence: CASRDLRTDTQYF. The CDR3 nucleotides are TGTGCCAGCAGGGACTTACGCACAGATACGCAGTATTTT.